The rows below give T cell receptor beta chains drawn from one sample of a study of radiotherapy plus CTLA-4 blockade in lung cancer. Clones were sequenced by immunoSEQ multiplex PCR, and TCRdb holds only the in-frame ones, with some missing. The sample includes approximately 46,000 clones, 80% to 90% of them seen just once. The sample here was peripheral blood, taken from a patient treated with radiotherapy plus ipilimumab. The origin of the receptors is a human donor with non-small cell lung cancer whose response to radiotherapy plus ipilimumab could not be evaluated. CDR3s include the opening cysteine and the closing phenylalanine or tryptophan. The D gene is left open where the match is weak. Size is omitted from some rows. Given values are once, few, many or a class for expanded clones.

size: .
D: .
V: TRBV5-8
J: TRBJ2-7
length: 16
DNA: TGTGCCAGCAGCTTTTTCCGAGGACAGCTCTCCTACGAGCAGTACTTC
CDR3: CASSFFRGQLSYEQYF

size: .
D: TRBD2
V: TRBV7-2
J: TRBJ2-1
length: 16
DNA: TGTGCCAGCAGCGCTACATCTAGCGGTGCCTACAATGAGCAGTTCTTC
CDR3: CASSATSSGAYNEQFF

size: once
D: .
V: TRBV19
J: TRBJ1-3
length: 15
DNA: TGTGCCAGTAGTATACTACAGAGCTCTGGAAACACCATATATTTT
CDR3: CASSILQSSGNTIYF

size: .
D: TRBD2
V: TRBV7-9
J: TRBJ2-7
length: 14
DNA: TGTGCCAGCAGCTCAGCGGGAGGGGCGTACGAGCAGTACTTC
CDR3: CASSSAGGAYEQYF

size: .
D: TRBD1
V: TRBV5-1
J: TRBJ1-2
length: 16
DNA: TGCGCCAGCAGCTTACTTCCAGGGGGGTCAGGCTATGGCTACACCTTC
CDR3: CASSLLPGGSGYGYTF

size: .
D: .
V: TRBV28
J: TRBJ1-1
length: 13
DNA: TGTGCCAGCAGTCCATCCAGGGTAACTGAAGCTTTCTTT
CDR3: CASSPSRVTEAFF

size: .
D: TRBD1
V: TRBV14
J: TRBJ1-2
length: 13
DNA: TGTGCCAGCAGCCAAACAGGGGGCAATGGCTACACCTTC
CDR3: CASSQTGGNGYTF

size: .
D: TRBD2
V: TRBV28
J: TRBJ2-1
length: 17
DNA: TGTGCCAGCAGTTTATGGAGCGGGAGGGGAGTGAGGAATGAGCAGTTCTTC
CDR3: CASSLWSGRGVRNEQFF

size: few
D: TRBD2
V: TRBV9
J: TRBJ2-2
length: 17
DNA: TGTGCCAGCAGCGTAGTAGCGGGAGGGCCAGGAACCGGGGAGCTGTTTTTT
CDR3: CASSVVAGGPGTGELFF

size: .
D: TRBD1
V: TRBV14
J: TRBJ2-7
length: 15
DNA: TGTGCCAGCAGCCAGGGCGGGACAGGGTTATACGAGCAGTACTTC
CDR3: CASSQGGTGLYEQYF

size: few
D: .
V: TRBV28
J: TRBJ1-1
length: 14
DNA: TGTGCCAGCAGTTTATGGCAGGGAAGGGCTGAAGCTTTCTTT
CDR3: CASSLWQGRAEAFF

size: .
D: .
V: TRBV12-5
J: TRBJ2-1
length: 15
DNA: TGTGCTAGTGGTTTTTGGAGGGAGGACTACAATGAGCAGTTCTTC
CDR3: CASGFWREDYNEQFF

size: .
D: TRBD1
V: TRBV28
J: TRBJ1-1
length: 17
DNA: TGTGCCAGCAGTATCCCGACAGGGGCCGTTAGGAGGACTGAAGCTTTCTTT
CDR3: CASSIPTGAVRRTEAFF

size: .
D: TRBD2
V: TRBV2
J: TRBJ2-5
length: 17
DNA: TGTGCCAGCAGTGAAGGGACTAGCGGGAGGTACCAAGAGACCCAGTACTTC
CDR3: CASSEGTSGRYQETQYF

size: .
D: .
V: TRBV5-1
J: TRBJ1-1
length: 14
DNA: TGCGCCAGCAGCTCGGAGATCGGTGGAACTGAAGCTTTCTTT
CDR3: CASSSEIGGTEAFF

size: .
D: .
V: TRBV7-8
J: TRBJ1-5
length: 15
DNA: TGTGCCAGCAGCTTAGGGGGAGTGGACGGCCAGCCCCAGCATTTT
CDR3: CASSLGGVDGQPQHF

size: .
D: TRBD1
V: TRBV11-2
J: TRBJ1-2
length: 15
DNA: TGTGCCAGCAGCCCTTTCGGACAGGGGGCATCGGGCTACACCTTC
CDR3: CASSPFGQGASGYTF

size: .
D: .
V: TRBV7-8
J: TRBJ1-5
length: 14
DNA: TGTGCCAGCAGCCCCCGGACAGTGTGGTGGCCCCAGCATTTT
CDR3: CASSPRTVWWPQHF

size: .
D: TRBD2
V: TRBV6-6
J: TRBJ2-3
length: 15
DNA: TGTGCCAGCAGATCTAGCGGGAGGGACACAGATACGCAGTATTTT
CDR3: CASRSSGRDTDTQYF

size: .
D: TRBD2
V: TRBV5-1
J: TRBJ2-1
length: 17
DNA: TGCGCCAGCAAAAGAAACTCCGGGACTAGCGGGAACAATGAGCAGTTCTTC
CDR3: CASKRNSGTSGNNEQFF

size: .
D: .
V: TRBV28
J: TRBJ2-7
length: 17
DNA: TGTGCCAGCAGTTTAGGCGGCACGTCAGGGGTTGCCCACGAGCAGTACTTC
CDR3: CASSLGGTSGVAHEQYF

size: .
D: .
V: TRBV28
J: TRBJ2-2
length: 13
DNA: TGTGCCAGCAGGCGAAGCAGGGCCGGGGAGCTGTTTTTT
CDR3: CASRRSRAGELFF

size: .
D: TRBD1
V: TRBV11-1
J: TRBJ2-5
length: 14
DNA: TGTGCCAGCAGCTTTCCCGCAGGGGGAGAGACCCAGTACTTC
CDR3: CASSFPAGGETQYF

size: .
D: TRBD2
V: TRBV5-1
J: TRBJ2-2
length: 17
DNA: TGCGCCAGCAGCTCTGGACTAGCGGGGCGGAAGGCCGGGGAGCTGTTTTTT
CDR3: CASSSGLAGRKAGELFF

size: .
D: .
V: TRBV10-3
J: TRBJ1-1
length: 14
DNA: TGTGCCATCAGTGAGGGGGCGGTTGACACTGAAGCTTTCTTT
CDR3: CAISEGAVDTEAFF

size: .
D: .
V: TRBV5-1
J: TRBJ2-5
length: 14
DNA: TGCGCCAGCAAGAAAGAGGGATGGGGAGAGACCCAGTACTTC
CDR3: CASKKEGWGETQYF

size: .
D: .
V: TRBV5-4
J: TRBJ1-1
length: 14
DNA: TGTGCCAGCAGCTTGGGACAGATGAACACTGAAGCTTTCTTT
CDR3: CASSLGQMNTEAFF

size: .
D: TRBD1
V: TRBV7-9
J: TRBJ2-7
length: 18
DNA: TGTGCCAGCAGCTTAGGTGCCACGGGGACAGTGAGCTCCTACGAGCAGTACTTC
CDR3: CASSLGATGTVSSYEQYF

size: once
D: TRBD2
V: TRBV5-1
J: TRBJ2-1
length: 16
DNA: TGCGCCAGCAGCTTGGCGGCTAGCGGGAATCCCTATGAGCAGTTCTTC
CDR3: CASSLAASGNPYEQFF

size: .
D: .
V: TRBV5-1
J: TRBJ1-1
length: 15
DNA: TGCGCCAGCAGCTTGGGGGCGGGACCCGGGACTGAAGCTTTCTTT
CDR3: CASSLGAGPGTEAFF

size: few
D: .
V: TRBV29-1
J: TRBJ2-1
length: 14
DNA: TGCAGCGTTGCCCAGGTCAGCTCCTACAATGAGCAGTTCTTC
CDR3: CSVAQVSSYNEQFF

size: .
D: .
V: TRBV12-5
J: TRBJ2-3
length: 13
DNA: TGTGCTAGTCGCCCACGGTTTTCAGATACGCAGTATTTT
CDR3: CASRPRFSDTQYF

size: .
D: TRBD2
V: TRBV29-1
J: TRBJ2-7
length: 14
DNA: TGCAGCGTTGAAGACTCTAGCGGGGACTACGAGCAGTACTTC
CDR3: CSVEDSSGDYEQYF

size: once
D: .
V: TRBV5-8
J: TRBJ1-5
length: 14
DNA: TGTGCCAGCAGCCTACAGGGCTACCTTGGGCCCCAGCATTTT
CDR3: CASSLQGYLGPQHF

size: .
D: .
V: TRBV19
J: TRBJ1-5
length: 15
DNA: TGTGCCAGTACCTCCTTGACATCCAGCAATCAGCCCCAGCATTTT
CDR3: CASTSLTSSNQPQHF

size: .
D: .
V: TRBV2
J: TRBJ2-1
length: 16
DNA: TGTGCCAGCAGTCCCCAGGGCTCGATCGCCCGCAATGAGCAGTTCTTC
CDR3: CASSPQGSIARNEQFF

size: .
D: TRBD2
V: TRBV7-9
J: TRBJ2-1
length: 15
DNA: TGTGCCAGCAGCACCGGGACTAGCGGCTACAATGAGCAGTTCTTC
CDR3: CASSTGTSGYNEQFF

size: .
D: .
V: TRBV11-2
J: TRBJ1-1
length: 14
DNA: TGTGCCAGCAGCTTACTTACGTCGGGCACTGAAGCTTTCTTT
CDR3: CASSLLTSGTEAFF

size: .
D: .
V: TRBV30
J: TRBJ2-4
length: 13
DNA: TGTGCCTGGAGTGTCACAGGGAGGGGCATTCAGTACTTC
CDR3: CAWSVTGRGIQYF

size: .
D: TRBD1
V: TRBV7-9
J: TRBJ1-3
length: 16
DNA: TGTGCCAGCAGCTTTGCCGCAGGGGGCTCTGGAAACACCATATATTTT
CDR3: CASSFAAGGSGNTIYF

size: .
D: TRBD1
V: TRBV7-9
J: TRBJ1-4
length: 16
DNA: TGTGCCAGCAGCCCCGATGGGGGGACAGCACATGAAAAACTGTTTTTT
CDR3: CASSPDGGTAHEKLFF

size: .
D: TRBD1
V: TRBV27
J: TRBJ1-4
length: 17
DNA: TGTGCCAGCAGTCCTGACAGGGGCTTTGCAACTAATGAAAAACTGTTTTTT
CDR3: CASSPDRGFATNEKLFF

size: .
D: .
V: TRBV4-1
J: TRBJ1-1
length: 15
DNA: TGCGCCAGCAGCCAGGGGGACACATCGAACACTGAAGCTTTCTTT
CDR3: CASSQGDTSNTEAFF

size: .
D: TRBD1
V: TRBV7-9
J: TRBJ1-2
length: 17
DNA: TGTGCCAGCAGCCCCTGGACAGGGGGAAACACTAACTATGGCTACACCTTC
CDR3: CASSPWTGGNTNYGYTF

size: .
D: TRBD1
V: TRBV4-3
J: TRBJ1-3
length: 17
DNA: TGCGCCAGCAGCCAAGAGGTCCACAGGGGCTCTGGAAACACCATATATTTT
CDR3: CASSQEVHRGSGNTIYF

size: .
D: .
V: TRBV19
J: TRBJ2-4
length: 15
DNA: TGTGCCGAGCGAGCAGGGGTTTTGGCCAAAAACATTCAGTACTTC
CDR3: CAERAGVLAKNIQYF

size: .
D: .
V: TRBV5-6
J: TRBJ2-7
length: 16
DNA: TGTGCCAGCAGCTTGGTCGCGACAGCGACTTCCTACGAGCAGTACTTC
CDR3: CASSLVATATSYEQYF

size: .
D: .
V: TRBV15
J: TRBJ2-2
length: 18
DNA: TGTGCCACCAGCAGAGATAAGGCGGGGGGGACAGGGGCCGGGGAGCTGTTTTTT
CDR3: CATSRDKAGGTGAGELFF

size: .
D: .
V: TRBV12-1
J: TRBJ2-7
length: 16
DNA: TGTGCCAGCAGCTCCGGACTAGCGGGAGAAACCTCCGAGCAGTACTTC
CDR3: CASSSGLAGETSEQYF

size: once
D: TRBD2
V: TRBV9
J: TRBJ2-2
length: 15
DNA: TGTGCCAGCAGCGGACTAGCGGGAGGGTACGGGGAGCTGTTTTTT
CDR3: CASSGLAGGYGELFF

size: .
D: TRBD1
V: TRBV5-1
J: TRBJ1-2
length: 16
DNA: TGCGCCAGCAGCCCGATCCTGACAGGGCAAATGCGCGGCTACACCTTC
CDR3: CASSPILTGQMRGYTF

size: .
D: TRBD1
V: TRBV5-1
J: TRBJ1-1
length: 16
DNA: TGCGCCAGCAGCTTGGGGGACAGGGGGCCGAACACTGAAGCTTTCTTT
CDR3: CASSLGDRGPNTEAFF

size: few
D: .
V: TRBV4-3
J: TRBJ2-2
length: 17
DNA: TGCGCCAGCAGCCAAGCCCCTGGCGGGGTCAACACCGGGGAGCTGTTTTTT
CDR3: CASSQAPGGVNTGELFF

size: .
D: .
V: TRBV19
J: TRBJ2-2
length: 15
DNA: TGTGCCAGTAGTATAGATCGTAGGGAGATCGGGGAGCTGTTTTTT
CDR3: CASSIDRREIGELFF

size: .
D: TRBD2
V: TRBV7-6
J: TRBJ2-3
length: 19
DNA: TGTGCCAGCAGCTTAGTAGGAGGGCTAGCGGGACCAACGGGGGATACGCAGTATTTT
CDR3: CASSLVGGLAGPTGDTQYF

size: .
D: TRBD1
V: TRBV28
J: TRBJ1-5
length: 15
DNA: TGTGCCAGCAGTTACCCTACAGGGGGCAACCAGCCCCAGCATTTT
CDR3: CASSYPTGGNQPQHF

size: .
D: .
V: TRBV19
J: TRBJ1-5
length: 13
DNA: TGTGCCAGTAGTATACAGGTAAATCAGCCCCAGCATTTT
CDR3: CASSIQVNQPQHF